What follows are 29 T cell receptor beta chains derived from one specimen sequenced in a study of blood T cell repertoires in COVID-19. Only in-frame clones appear in the TCRdb table, and some are missing; sequencing was by immunoSEQ multiplex PCR. The sample carries around 11,000 clones, roughly 87% recorded once. The sequencing input was peripheral blood. Receptors were obtained from a man in his thirties or forties with active or convalescent COVID-19.

This clone was found a few times. The chain joins TRBV2 to TRBJ1-4, with a tentative D call TRBD1 (6 bases). Germline V gives CDR1 SNHLY, CDR2 FYNNEI. The V end was cut by 4 bases, the J end by 8 bases, with 14 bases between. The CDR3 spans 14 residues. CDR3 sequence reads: CASSVNRVNEKLFF. For the CDR3, the DNA is TGTGCCAGCAGTGTCAACAGGGTGAACGAAAAACTGTTTTTT.

The chain links TRBV29-1 to TRBJ2-2; TRBD1 matches 10 bases. V lost 5 bases, J lost 6 bases, and 9 bases stayed unmatched. The CDR3 runs 15 residues. The V gene's germline CDR1 is SQVTM and CDR2 ANQGSEA. The CDR3 DNA follows: TGCAGCGTTCTGACAGGGGGCATGGTTTCCGGGGAGCTGTTTTTT. This gives the protein CSVLTGGMVSGELFF.

This clone was detected only a few times. The gene calls are TRBV27 and TRBJ1-2, with D perhaps matching TRBD1 (6 bases). The CDR3 is 14 amino acids. V lost 5 bases and J 8 bases, leaving 18 bases between the germline ends. Germline V lookup: CDR1 MNHEY, CDR2 SMNVEV (reference sequence). CDR3 region: CASSPGTLYRGYTF. The CDR3 nucleotides read TGTGCCAGCAGTCCCGGGACACTCTATAGAGGCTACACCTTC.

The genes are TRBV2 and TRBJ1-2; 7 bases fit TRBD1. The CDR3 runs 15 residues. Germline V gene lookup returns CDR1 SNHLY and CDR2 FYNNEI. With V trimmed by 6 bases and J by 2 bases, 9 bases remained unmatched. The CDR3 loop reads CASRGDRTGNYGYTF. CDR3 DNA: TGTGCCAGCAGGGGAGATAGGACAGGCAACTATGGCTACACCTTC.

The chain joins TRBV3-1 (or the pseudogene TRBV3-2) to TRBJ2-3, with 9 nucleotides matching TRBD2. The CDR3 is 18 residues long. CDR1 is LGHDT, CDR2 YNNKEL, per germline (reference sequence). The ends lost 0 bases at V and 4 bases at J; junction bases unmatched: 11. This chain's CDR3 is CASSQDGESGGFADTQYF. DNA for the CDR3: TGTGCCAGCAGCCAAGACGGCGAGAGCGGGGGGTTTGCAGATACGCAGTATTTT.

In its sample, this clone was seen a few times. The chain links TRBV7-2 to TRBJ1-2; perhaps TRBD1 as D (6 bases). The germline V gene encodes CDR1 SGHTA and CDR2 FQGNSA. The CDR3 covers 14 residues. V lost 5 bases, J lost 8 bases, and 18 bases lay in between. DNA for the CDR3: TGTGCCAGCAGCCAGGAAACAGGGATTGGAGGCTACACCTTC. It translates to CASSQETGIGGYTF.

The chain has TRBV6-5 and TRBJ2-7; 7 nucleotides agree with TRBD1. With V trimmed by 10 bases and J by 3 bases, 9 bases remained unmatched. CDR3 length: 13 residues. CDR1 is MNHEY, CDR2 SVGAGI, per germline. The CDR3 protein is CATSPSGGYEQYV. DNA of the CDR3: TGTGCCACCTCCCCCTCAGGGGGCTACGAGCAGTACGTC.

In DNA, the CDR3 is TGCGCCAGCAGCCAAGATAGGGGACTAGCGTACAATGAGCAGTTCTTC. Its translation is CASSQDRGLAYNEQFF. The chain links TRBV4-1 to TRBJ2-1; TRBD2 aligns across 10 bases. Losses at the gene ends were 0 bases for V and 4 bases for J; bases not matched to a gene: 3. This CDR3 spans 16 amino acids. Germline CDR1 reads MGHRA; CDR2 reads YSYEKL.

This sequence joins TRBV6-1 and TRBJ2-7; D possibly corresponds to TRBD1 (8 bases). The CDR3 has 15 residues. CDR1 MNHNS and CDR2 SASEGT come from the germline V gene. Trimming removed 5 bases from V and 0 bases from J, with 14 bases in between. CDR3 coding DNA: TGTGCCAGCAGTTCGACAGGGGAGGGCTCCTACGAGCAGTACTTC. Translation: CASSSTGEGSYEQYF.

The genes are TRBV7-2 and TRBJ2-5; weak D call: TRBD2 (7 bases). V was cut by 8 bases and J by 4 bases, with 20 bases left in between. CDR1 is SGHTA, CDR2 FQGNSA, per germline. The CDR3 has 15 residues. In DNA form, the CDR3 reads TGTGCCAGCGGCTGGAACGGGGGGCCCGGAGAGACCCAGTACTTC. This encodes CASGWNGGPGETQYF.

The chain joins TRBV2 to TRBJ2-1, with 7 bases that match TRBD2. CDR3 length: 13 residues. V shed 7 bases and J 8 bases; nucleotides not matched to a gene: 8. Per germline, CDR1 SNHLY and CDR2 FYNNEI. CDR3 sequence reads: CASIGGEGHEQFF. CDR3 in DNA: TGTGCCAGCATAGGCGGGGAGGGCCATGAGCAGTTCTTC.

In this sample, this clone turned up once. As DNA, the CDR3 is TGTGCCATTCCCGGGACACAGACTCCCCTCCACTTT. Translated: CAIPGTQTPLHF. The chain is built from TRBV2 and TRBJ1-6; D may be TRBD1 (6 bases). Trimming cost V 10 bases and J 13 bases, with 17 bases left between them. Germline V gene sequence: CDR1 SNHLY, CDR2 FYNNEI. The CDR3 is made up of 12 amino acids.

This clone was detected only a few times. The gene calls are TRBV30 and TRBJ2-1, with 7 bases matching TRBD1. The CDR3 spans 13 residues. V gave up 4 bases and J gave up 4 bases; unmatched junction bases: 4. Germline assignment: CDR1 GTSNPN and CDR2 SVGIG (reference sequence). The CDR3 DNA follows: TGTGCCTGGAACCCGACAGGGTACAATGAGCAGTTCTTC. It is translated as CAWNPTGYNEQFF.

This clone appeared a few times. CDR3 nucleotides: TGTGCCACCAGTGATCTCGCCGGGGGTCTCACAGATACGCAGTATTTT. The encoded protein is CATSDLAGGLTDTQYF. This rearrangement joins TRBV24-1 to TRBJ2-3; maybe TRBD2 (6 bases). This CDR3 has 16 residues. Germline V gene sequence: CDR1 KGHDR, CDR2 SFDVKD. V shed 3 bases and J shed 2 bases, with 14 bases lying between them.

V gene TRBV6-5 combines with J gene TRBJ2-3; 7 bases are shared with TRBD2. CDR1 is MNHEY, CDR2 SVGAGI, per germline. With V trimmed by 8 bases and J by 2 bases, 7 bases remained unmatched. The CDR3 loop spans 14 amino acids. The CDR3 here is CASGVGGNTDTQYF. The CDR3 bases are TGTGCCAGCGGAGTCGGGGGGAACACAGATACGCAGTATTTT.

The chain carries TRBV7-3 and TRBJ2-3, with TRBD1 matching 9 bases. CDR1 SGHTA and CDR2 FQGTGA come from the germline V gene. V was pared by 5 bases and J by 11 bases, with 23 bases of the junction left unmatched. This CDR3 contains 18 residues. CDR3 in amino acids: CASSQTGGTTPPSWGQYF. In nucleotides, the CDR3 is TGTGCCAGCAGCCAAACAGGGGGCACCACACCCCCGTCCTGGGGGCAGTATTTT.

The chain is built from TRBV7-9 and TRBJ2-3; TRBD1 matches 10 bases. The CDR3 has 16 residues. The germline V gene encodes CDR1 SEHNR and CDR2 FQNEAQ (reference sequence). V lost 0 bases, J lost 1 base, and 1 base stayed unmatched. CDR3 amino acids: CASSLAGTGGTDTQYF. The CDR3 bases are TGTGCCAGCAGCTTAGCCGGGACAGGGGGCACAGATACGCAGTATTTT.

The chain links TRBV6-6 to TRBJ1-5, with D maybe TRBD1 (5 bases). The CDR3 length is 15 residues. CDR1 is MNHNY and CDR2 is SVGAGI in the germline V gene (reference sequence). V lost 0 bases, J lost 2 bases, and 8 bases lay in between. For the CDR3, the DNA is TGTGCCAGCAGTTACTCGTCCAGGGGCAATCAGCCCCAGCATTTT. Its translation: CASSYSSRGNQPQHF.

In its sample, this clone is hyperexpanded (1% or more). The rearrangement joins TRBV2 to TRBJ2-3, with 9 bases fitting TRBD1. V shed 7 bases, J shed 4 bases, and the junction held 9 bases outside the gene matches. The CDR3 sequence is 15 residues long. Germline V gene data show CDR1 as SNHLY and CDR2 as FYNNEI. CDR3 nucleotides: TGTGCCAGCAAACAGACAGGGGGGCCCGCAGATACGCAGTATTTT. Translated: CASKQTGGPADTQYF.

The chain is built from TRBV7-2 and TRBJ1-2, with 8 nucleotides matching TRBD1. The V gene's germline CDR1 is SGHTA and CDR2 FQGNSA. The CDR3 contains 12 residues. The J segment lost 7 bases and the V segment lost 3 bases, leaving 1 base of the junction unmatched. The CDR3 loop is CASSLDRAGYTF. The CDR3 bases are TGTGCCAGCAGCTTGGACAGGGCTGGCTACACCTTC.

The chain joins TRBV11-2 to TRBJ1-4, with TRBD1 matching 11 bases. This CDR3 spans 15 amino acids. V lost 5 bases and J lost 7; bases outside the gene matches: 6. Germline-derived CDR1 and CDR2 are SGHAT and FQNNGV. Written as DNA, the CDR3 is TGTGCCAGCAGCCTTCGTGGGACAGGGGGTGAAAAACTGTTTTTT. It is translated as CASSLRGTGGEKLFF.

The chain employs TRBV10-3 and TRBJ1-1, with a tentative D call TRBD1 (5 bases). Germline values: CDR1 ENHRY, CDR2 SYGVKD. The CDR3 runs to 14 residues. Trimming removed 3 bases from V and 5 bases from J, with 13 bases in between. In DNA form, the CDR3 reads TGTGCCATCAGTGACAGGGAAGGATTAACTGAAGCTTTCTTT. The encoded protein is CAISDREGLTEAFF.

V usage is TRBV6-1 and J usage is TRBJ1-4; D possibly corresponds to TRBD1 (6 bases). The V gene lost 2 bases and the J gene lost 0 bases, with 16 bases spanning the gap. Looked up from germline, CDR1 is MNHNS and CDR2 is SASEGT. The CDR3 spans 18 residues. The CDR3: CASSESVTGSATNEKLFF. The CDR3 DNA reads as TGTGCCAGCAGTGAATCTGTTACAGGGTCCGCAACTAATGAAAAACTGTTTTTT.

The V call is TRBV27, the J call TRBJ2-1, with TRBD2 as a possible D gene (5 bases). Germline V lookup: CDR1 MNHEY, CDR2 SMNVEV (reference sequence). V was clipped by 3 bases and J by 4 bases, with 10 bases between them. The CDR3 extends over 14 amino acids. CDR3 in DNA: TGTGCCAGCAGTTTCGCGGACTCATACAATGAGCAGTTCTTC. This encodes CASSFADSYNEQFF.

The gene calls are TRBV5-4 and TRBJ2-7; D ambiguous. The CDR3 contains 14 residues. The germline V gene encodes CDR1 SGHNT and CDR2 YYREEE (reference sequence). Trimming left V 2 bases short and J 0 bases short, with 9 bases between. In DNA, the CDR3 is TGTGCCAGCAGCTTCTGGCCCCCCTCCTACGAGCAGTACTTC. Protein sequence: CASSFWPPSYEQYF. The full variable domain, rest sourced from reference TRBV5-4 and TRBJ2-7, is ETGVTQSPTHLIKTRGQQVTLRCSSQSGHNTVSWYQQALGQGPQFIFQYYREEENGRGNFPPRFSGLQFPNYSSELNVNALELDDSALYLCASSFWPPSYEQYFGPGTRLTVT.

The V gene is TRBV6-4, the J gene TRBJ2-1, with 9 bases that match TRBD2. J was trimmed by 6 bases and V by 0 bases; bases with no gene match: 0. Germline V lookup: CDR1 MRHNA, CDR2 SNTAGT. The CDR3 loop spans 14 amino acids. CDR3 in DNA: TGTGCCAGCAGTGACTCTAGCGGGGGCAATGAGCAGTTCTTC. Its protein is CASSDSSGGNEQFF.

DNA of the CDR3: TGTGCCAGCAGTGACGCCAGGGGGCATCAGCCCCAGCATTTT. This sequence encodes CASSDARGHQPQHF. The chain is built from TRBV6-4 and TRBJ1-5; 8 bases align to TRBD1. Germline values: CDR1 MRHNA, CDR2 SNTAGT. This CDR3 region has 14 residues. J lost 5 bases, V lost 2 bases, and 2 bases had no gene match.

The chain couples TRBV5-1 to TRBJ2-1, with TRBD1 identical over 12 bases. CDR3 length: 16 amino acids. V lost 6 bases and J lost 9; bases outside the gene matches: 13. The germline gives CDR1 SGHRS, CDR2 YFSETQ. In DNA, the CDR3 is TGCGCCAGCACTACCAACCCCGGGACAGGGGGCCGTGAGCAGTTCTTC. This encodes CASTTNPGTGGREQFF.

This clone was seen only a few times. The chain employs TRBV2 and TRBJ1-2; 11 positions agree with TRBD1. CDR3 size: 18 residues. Germline CDR1 reads SNHLY; CDR2 reads FYNNEI. V shed 6 bases, J shed 3 bases, and the junction held 15 bases outside the gene matches. The CDR3 sequence is CASRQIRDRGFVDYGYTF. The CDR3, as DNA: TGTGCCAGCAGACAAATCCGGGACAGGGGGTTTGTTGACTATGGCTACACCTTC.